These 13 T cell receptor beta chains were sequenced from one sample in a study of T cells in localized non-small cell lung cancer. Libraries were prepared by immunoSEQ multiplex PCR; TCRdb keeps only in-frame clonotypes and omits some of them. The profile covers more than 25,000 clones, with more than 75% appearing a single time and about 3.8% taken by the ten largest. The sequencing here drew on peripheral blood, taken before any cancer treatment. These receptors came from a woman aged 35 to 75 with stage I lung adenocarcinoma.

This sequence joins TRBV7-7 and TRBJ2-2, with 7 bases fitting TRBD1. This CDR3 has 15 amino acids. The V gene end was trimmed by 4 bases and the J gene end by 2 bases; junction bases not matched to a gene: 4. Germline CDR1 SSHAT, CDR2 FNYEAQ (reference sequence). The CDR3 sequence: CASSSGTDNTGELFF. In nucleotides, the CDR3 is TGTGCCAGCAGCTCCGGGACAGATAACACCGGGGAGCTGTTTTTT.

CDR3 residues: CASSLKRGSSYNEQFF. The CDR3 DNA follows: TGTGCCAGCAGCTTAAAGCGGGGGAGCTCCTACAATGAGCAGTTCTTC. The chain has TRBV11-2 and TRBJ2-1; 8 nucleotides agree with TRBD2. The germline CDR1 and CDR2 sequences are SGHAT and FQNNGV. The CDR3 consists of 16 residues. J was trimmed by 0 bases and V by 2 bases; bases with no gene match: 3.

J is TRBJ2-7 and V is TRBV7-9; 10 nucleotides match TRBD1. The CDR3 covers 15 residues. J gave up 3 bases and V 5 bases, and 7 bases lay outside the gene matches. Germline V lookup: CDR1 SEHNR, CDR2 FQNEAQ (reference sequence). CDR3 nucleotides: TGTGCCAGCAGCCGTCCGGGACAGGGGTTCTACGAGCAGTACTTC. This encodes CASSRPGQGFYEQYF.

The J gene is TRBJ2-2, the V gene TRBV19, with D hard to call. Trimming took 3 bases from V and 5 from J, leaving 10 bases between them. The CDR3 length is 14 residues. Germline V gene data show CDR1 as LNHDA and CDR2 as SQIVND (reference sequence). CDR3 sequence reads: CASSIGQFTGELFF. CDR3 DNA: TGTGCCAGTAGTATCGGTCAGTTTACCGGGGAGCTGTTTTTT.

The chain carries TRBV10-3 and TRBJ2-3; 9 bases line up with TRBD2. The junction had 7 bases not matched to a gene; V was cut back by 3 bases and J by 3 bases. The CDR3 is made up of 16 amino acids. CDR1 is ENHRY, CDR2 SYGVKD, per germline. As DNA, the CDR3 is TGTGCCATCAGTGAAACGGCGGGGGGGAGGACAGATACGCAGTATTTT. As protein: CAISETAGGRTDTQYF.

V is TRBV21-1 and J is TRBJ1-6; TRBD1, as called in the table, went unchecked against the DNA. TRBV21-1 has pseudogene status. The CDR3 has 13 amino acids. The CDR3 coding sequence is TGTGCCAGCAGCAAGTTGACAGGGGTGCCCCTCCACTTT. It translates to CASSKLTGVPLHF.

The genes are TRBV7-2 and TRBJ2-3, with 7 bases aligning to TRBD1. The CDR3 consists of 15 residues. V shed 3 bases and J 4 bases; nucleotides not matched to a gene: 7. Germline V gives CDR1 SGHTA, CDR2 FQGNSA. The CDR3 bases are TGTGCCAGCAGCTTTGACAGGGTAATATCAGATACGCAGTATTTT. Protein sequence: CASSFDRVISDTQYF.

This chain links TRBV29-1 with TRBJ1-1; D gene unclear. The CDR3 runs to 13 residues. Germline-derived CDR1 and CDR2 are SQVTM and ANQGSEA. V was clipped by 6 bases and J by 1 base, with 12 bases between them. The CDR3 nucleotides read TGCAGCGTGGGTCGTCAAGCGAACACTGAAGCTTTCTTT. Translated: CSVGRQANTEAFF.

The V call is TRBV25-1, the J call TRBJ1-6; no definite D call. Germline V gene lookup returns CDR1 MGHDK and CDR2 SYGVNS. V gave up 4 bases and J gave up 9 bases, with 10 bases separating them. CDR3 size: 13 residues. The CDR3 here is CASSAGIASPLHF. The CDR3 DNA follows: TGTGCCAGCAGTGCCGGGATCGCTTCACCCCTCCACTTT.

The DNA of the CDR3 is TGTGCCATCAGTGGGGAACTCTATGGCTACACCTTC. This codes for CAISGELYGYTF. J is TRBJ1-2 and V is TRBV10-3; D uncertain. Trimming shortened V by 4 bases and J by 4 bases, and 7 bases separated the two germline ends. Germline lookup yields CDR1 ENHRY and CDR2 SYGVKD. This CDR3 spans 12 amino acids.

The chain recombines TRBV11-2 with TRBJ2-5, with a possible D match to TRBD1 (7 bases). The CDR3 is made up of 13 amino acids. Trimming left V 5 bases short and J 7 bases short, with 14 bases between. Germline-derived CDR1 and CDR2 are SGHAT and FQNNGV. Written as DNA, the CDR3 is TGTGCCAGCAGCCCTGACAGGGAGGCGACCCAGTACTTC. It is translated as CASSPDREATQYF.

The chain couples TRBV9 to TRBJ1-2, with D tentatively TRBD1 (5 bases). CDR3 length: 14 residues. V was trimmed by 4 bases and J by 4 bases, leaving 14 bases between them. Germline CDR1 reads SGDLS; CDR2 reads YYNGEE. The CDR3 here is CASSTRGMGYGYTF. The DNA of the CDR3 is TGTGCCAGCAGCACAAGGGGCATGGGCTATGGCTACACCTTC.

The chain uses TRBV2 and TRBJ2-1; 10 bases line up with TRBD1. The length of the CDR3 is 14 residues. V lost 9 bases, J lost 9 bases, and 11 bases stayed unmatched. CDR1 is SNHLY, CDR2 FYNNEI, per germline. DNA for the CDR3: TGTGCCAGTAAAGGACTCCGGACAGGGGGTGAGCAGTTCTTC. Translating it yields CASKGLRTGGEQFF.